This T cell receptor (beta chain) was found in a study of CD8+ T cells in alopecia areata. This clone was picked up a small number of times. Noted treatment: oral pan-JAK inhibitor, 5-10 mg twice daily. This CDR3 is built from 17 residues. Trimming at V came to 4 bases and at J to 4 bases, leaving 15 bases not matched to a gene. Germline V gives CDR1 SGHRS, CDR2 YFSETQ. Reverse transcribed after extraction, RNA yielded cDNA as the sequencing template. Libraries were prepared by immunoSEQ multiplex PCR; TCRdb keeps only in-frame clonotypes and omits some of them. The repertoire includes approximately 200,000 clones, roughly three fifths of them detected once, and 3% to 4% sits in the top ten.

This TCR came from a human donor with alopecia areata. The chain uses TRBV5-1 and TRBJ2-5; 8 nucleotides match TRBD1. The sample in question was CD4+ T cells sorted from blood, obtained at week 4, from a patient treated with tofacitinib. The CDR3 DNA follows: TGCGCCAGCAGCCGACTCTACCCCGGACAGGGTGGAGAGACCCAGTACTTC. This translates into CASSRLYPGQGGETQYF.